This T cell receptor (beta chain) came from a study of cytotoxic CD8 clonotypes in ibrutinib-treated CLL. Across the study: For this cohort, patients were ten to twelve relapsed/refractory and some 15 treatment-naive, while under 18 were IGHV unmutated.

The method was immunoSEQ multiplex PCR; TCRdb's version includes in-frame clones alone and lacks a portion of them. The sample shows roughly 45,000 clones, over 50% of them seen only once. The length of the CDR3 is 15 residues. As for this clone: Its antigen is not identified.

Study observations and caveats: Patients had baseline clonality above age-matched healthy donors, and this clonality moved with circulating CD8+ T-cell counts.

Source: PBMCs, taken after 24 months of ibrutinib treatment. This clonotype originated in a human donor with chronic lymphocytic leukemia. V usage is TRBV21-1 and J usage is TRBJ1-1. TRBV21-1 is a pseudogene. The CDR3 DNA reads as TGTGCCAGCAGCCCCAGGAGGGAGGAGAACACTGAAGCTTTCTTT. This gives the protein CASSPRREENTEAFF.